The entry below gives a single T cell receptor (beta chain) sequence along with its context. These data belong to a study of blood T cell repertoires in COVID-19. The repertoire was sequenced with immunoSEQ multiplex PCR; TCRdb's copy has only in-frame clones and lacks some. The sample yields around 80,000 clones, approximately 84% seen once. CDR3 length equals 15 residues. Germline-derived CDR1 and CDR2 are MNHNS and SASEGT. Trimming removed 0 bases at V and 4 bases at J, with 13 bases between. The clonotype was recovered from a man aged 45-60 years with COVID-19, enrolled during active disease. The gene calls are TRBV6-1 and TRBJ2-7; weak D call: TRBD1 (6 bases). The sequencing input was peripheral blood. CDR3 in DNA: TGTGCCAGCAGTGAAGCTCGAGGGGGAACGTACGAGCAGTACTTC. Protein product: CASSEARGGTYEQYF.